This entry concerns a single TCR beta chain. The data were taken from a study of blood T cell repertoires in COVID-19. Sequencing used immunoSEQ multiplex PCR; TCRdb keeps in-frame clones, though not all of them. The data hold about 24,000 clones, with about 89% observed a single time. Patients of the Seattle cohort, enrolled during active infection, were followed longitudinally. From germline, CDR1 is KGHSH and CDR2 LQKENI. Trimming removed 2 bases from V and 4 bases from J, with 3 bases in between. This CDR3 contains 12 residues. The chain carries TRBV18 and TRBJ1-3; no reliable D call. This receptor was identified in a man between 65 and 80 years old with COVID-19, enrolled during active disease. The sample consisted of peripheral blood. CDR3: CASSPEGNTIYF. As DNA, the CDR3 is TGTGCCAGCTCACCAGAGGGAAACACCATATATTTT.